This T cell receptor (beta chain) is from a study of CXCR3-negative and CXCR3-positive naive CD8 T cells. The study's findings and limits: Diversity proved comparably high across both naive subsets and much lower in memory CD8+ cells. The study found that naive CXCR3-negative and CXCR3-positive cells shared TRBV-TRBJ usage, while memory cells differed. Researchers report CXCR3 expression partially decreased after cryopreservation, with fresh PBMCs used in most assays. For CXCR3-positive naive cells, TRB CDR3s were more hydrophobic than those of CXCR3-negative naive cells.

This CDR3 has 12 amino acids. Germline V gene data show CDR1 as SGHRS and CDR2 as YFSETQ. Notes on this clonotype: The antigen is not known.

TRB cDNA was prepared as libraries by UMI-labeled 5' RACE. TCRdb re-analyzed the 5' RACE reads; it lists each CDR3 protein once, without DNA. In all, the sample yields 100,000 to 150,000 distinct CDR3 sequences. Definition of naive CD8+ T cells rested on a CD45RO-CCR7+CD27+CD95- profile. The sequence came from a human donor in good health. Some clones in this sample may be carry-over from other donors' samples. V usage is TRBV5-1 and J usage is TRBJ2-7; lacking DNA, the TRBD2 call made by TCRdb goes unchecked. The specimen sequenced was naive CXCR3+ CD8+ T cells from blood. Subset in this sample: CD45RO-CCR7+CD27+CD95- naive CD8+ T cells expressing CXCR3 (TNR3+). Here the CDR3 reads CASRAEGYEQYF.